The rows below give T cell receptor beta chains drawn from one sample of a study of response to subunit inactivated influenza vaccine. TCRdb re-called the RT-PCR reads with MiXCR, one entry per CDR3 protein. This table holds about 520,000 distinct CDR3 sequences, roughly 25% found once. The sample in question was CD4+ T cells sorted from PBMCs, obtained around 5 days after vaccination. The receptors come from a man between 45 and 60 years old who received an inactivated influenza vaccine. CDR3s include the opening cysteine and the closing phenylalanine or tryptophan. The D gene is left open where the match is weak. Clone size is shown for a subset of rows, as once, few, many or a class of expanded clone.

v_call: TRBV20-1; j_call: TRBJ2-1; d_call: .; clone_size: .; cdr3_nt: TGCAGTGCTAGATACCCTTCCCGCTCCTACAATGAGCAGTTCTTC; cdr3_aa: CSARYPSRSYNEQFF
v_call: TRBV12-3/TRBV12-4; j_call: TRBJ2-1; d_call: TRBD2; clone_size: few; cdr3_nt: TGTGCCAGCAGAGGTTATAGCGGGACCTACAATGAGCAGTTCTTC; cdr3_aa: CASRGYSGTYNEQFF
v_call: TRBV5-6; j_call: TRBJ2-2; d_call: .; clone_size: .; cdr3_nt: TGTGCCAGCAGCCACAGGGACGGGGACACCGGGGAGCTGTTTTTT; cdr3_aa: CASSHRDGDTGELFF
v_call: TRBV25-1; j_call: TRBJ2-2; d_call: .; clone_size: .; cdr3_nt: TGTGCCAGCAGTACTAGTGGCGCCGGGGAGCTGTTTTTT; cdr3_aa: CASSTSGAGELFF
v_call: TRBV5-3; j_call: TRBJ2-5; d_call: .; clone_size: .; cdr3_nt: TGTGCCATGAGCCTTGGGACCGCTCAAGAGACCCAGTACTTC; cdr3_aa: CAMSLGTAQETQYF
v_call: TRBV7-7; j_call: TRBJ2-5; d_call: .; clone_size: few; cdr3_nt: TGTGCCAGCAGCCGTGGGGACACCGACCCATCTCTAGAGACCCAGTACTTC; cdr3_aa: CASSRGDTDPSLETQYF
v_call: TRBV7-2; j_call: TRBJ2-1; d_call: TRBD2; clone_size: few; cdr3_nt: TGTGCCACTTCGGGAGGTTACTCCTACAATGAGCAGTTCTTC; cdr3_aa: CATSGGYSYNEQFF
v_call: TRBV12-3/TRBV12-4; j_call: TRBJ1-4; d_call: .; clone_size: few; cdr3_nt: TGTGCCAGCAGTCCCGGACTGATTCCAACTAATGAAAAACTGTTTTTT; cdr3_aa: CASSPGLIPTNEKLFF
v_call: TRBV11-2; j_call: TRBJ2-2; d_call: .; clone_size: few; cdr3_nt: TGTGCCAGCAGCTTATCAGGCGGGGAGCTGTTTTTT; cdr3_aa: CASSLSGGELFF
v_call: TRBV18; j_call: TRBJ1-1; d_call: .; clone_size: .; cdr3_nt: TGTGCCAGCTCACCAATTCCGGCCGGCACTGAAGCTTTCTTT; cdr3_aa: CASSPIPAGTEAFF
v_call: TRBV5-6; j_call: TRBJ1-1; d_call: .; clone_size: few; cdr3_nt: TGTGCCAGCGTCAAAGAGAGCGGCACTGAAGCTTTCTTT; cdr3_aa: CASVKESGTEAFF
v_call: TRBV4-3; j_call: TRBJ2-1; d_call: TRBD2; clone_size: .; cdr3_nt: TGCGCCAGCAGCCAAGATCGGTATAGCGGGAGGGCCAGCAATGAGCAGTTCTTC; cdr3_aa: CASSQDRYSGRASNEQFF
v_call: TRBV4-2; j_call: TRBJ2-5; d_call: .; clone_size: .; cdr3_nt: TGTGCCAGCAGCCAAGAGCTAGCGCTTAAAGAGACCCAGTACTTC; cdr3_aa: CASSQELALKETQYF
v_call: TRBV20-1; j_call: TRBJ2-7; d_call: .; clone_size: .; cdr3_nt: TGCAGTGCTAGGGCTTTCAGCTCCTACGAGCAGTACTTC; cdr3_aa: CSARAFSSYEQYF
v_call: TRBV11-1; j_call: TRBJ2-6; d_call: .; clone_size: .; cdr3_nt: TGTGCCAGCAGCCCAACCAGTACCTCTGGGGCCAACGTCCTGACTTTC; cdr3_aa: CASSPTSTSGANVLTF
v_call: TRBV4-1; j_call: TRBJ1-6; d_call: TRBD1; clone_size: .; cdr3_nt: TGCGCCAGCAGCTCACAGGGGGATTCACCCCTCCACTTT; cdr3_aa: CASSSQGDSPLHF
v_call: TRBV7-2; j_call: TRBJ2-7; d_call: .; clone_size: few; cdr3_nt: TGTGCCAGCAGCTTAGGTCCGCGTGCGTACGAGCAGTACTTC; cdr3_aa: CASSLGPRAYEQYF
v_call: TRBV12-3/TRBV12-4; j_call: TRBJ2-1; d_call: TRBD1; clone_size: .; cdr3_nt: TGTGCCAGCAGTTGGGGGACAGGGGCTAATGAGCAGTTCTTC; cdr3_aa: CASSWGTGANEQFF
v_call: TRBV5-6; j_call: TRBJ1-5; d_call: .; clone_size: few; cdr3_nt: TGTGCCAGCAGCTTGTCTGATCAGCCCCAGCATTTT; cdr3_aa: CASSLSDQPQHF
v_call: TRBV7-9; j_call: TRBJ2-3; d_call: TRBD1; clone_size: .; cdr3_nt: TGTGCCAGCAGTGGGACAGCCTTTGAGACAGATACGCAGTATTTT; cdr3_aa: CASSGTAFETDTQYF
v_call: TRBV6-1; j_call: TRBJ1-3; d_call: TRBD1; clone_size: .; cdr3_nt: TGTGCCAGCAGCTCACGACAGGGGAGGGGAAACACCATATATTTT; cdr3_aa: CASSSRQGRGNTIYF
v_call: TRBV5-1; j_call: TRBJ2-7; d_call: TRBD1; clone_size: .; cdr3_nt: TGCGCCAGCAGCTTGGGACAGGGTAGGGACGAGCAGTACTTC; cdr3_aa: CASSLGQGRDEQYF
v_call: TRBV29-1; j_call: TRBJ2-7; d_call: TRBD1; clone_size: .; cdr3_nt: TGCAGCGTTGGGACAGGGAGAAACGAGCAGTACTTC; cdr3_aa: CSVGTGRNEQYF
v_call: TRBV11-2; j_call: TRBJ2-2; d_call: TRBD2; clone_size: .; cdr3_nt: TGTGCCAGCAGCTTTAGCGGGAGCATCACCGGGGAGCTGTTTTTT; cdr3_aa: CASSFSGSITGELFF
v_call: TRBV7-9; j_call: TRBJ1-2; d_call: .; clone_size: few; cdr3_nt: TGTGCCAGCAGCCCGAGTGTGACAGGAGTTTTCTACACCTTC; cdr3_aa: CASSPSVTGVFYTF
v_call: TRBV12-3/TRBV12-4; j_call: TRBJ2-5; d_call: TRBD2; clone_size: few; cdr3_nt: TGTGCCAGCGCCCAATTAGCGGGAGGAAAAGAGACCCAGTACTTC; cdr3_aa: CASAQLAGGKETQYF
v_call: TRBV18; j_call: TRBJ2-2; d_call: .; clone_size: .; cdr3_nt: TGTGCCAGCTCACCACCCGGGACGGGGAACACCGGGGAGCTGTTTTTT; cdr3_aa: CASSPPGTGNTGELFF
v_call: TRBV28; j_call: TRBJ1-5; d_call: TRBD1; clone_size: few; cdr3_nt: TGTGCCAGCAGTGCATGGGGACAGGGTGGGCAGCCCCAGCATTTT; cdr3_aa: CASSAWGQGGQPQHF
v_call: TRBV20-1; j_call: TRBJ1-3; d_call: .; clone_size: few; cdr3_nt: TGCAGTGCTAAAGACAGCTCTGGAAACACCATATATTTT; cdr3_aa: CSAKDSSGNTIYF
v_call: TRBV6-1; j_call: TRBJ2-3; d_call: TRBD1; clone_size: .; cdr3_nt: TGTGCCACCTCGGGACAGGGGGCGCGAGATACGCAGTATTTT; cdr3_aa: CATSGQGARDTQYF
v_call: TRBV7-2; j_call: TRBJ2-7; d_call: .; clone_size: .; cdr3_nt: TGTGCCAGCAGCTCTAGTTGGGGGACCTACGAGCAGTACTTC; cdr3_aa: CASSSSWGTYEQYF
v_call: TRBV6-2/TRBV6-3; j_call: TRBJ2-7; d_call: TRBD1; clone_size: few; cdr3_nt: TGTGCCAGCAGCTGGACAGGCTACGAGCAGTACTTC; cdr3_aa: CASSWTGYEQYF
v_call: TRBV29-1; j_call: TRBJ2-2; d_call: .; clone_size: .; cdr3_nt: TGCAGCGTTCGGTCCCGAACCAACACCGGGGAGCTGTTTTTT; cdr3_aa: CSVRSRTNTGELFF
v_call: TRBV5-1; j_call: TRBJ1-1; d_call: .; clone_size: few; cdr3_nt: TGCGCCAGCAGCCCGGGGCAGGGGATCACTGAAGCTTTCTTT; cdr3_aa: CASSPGQGITEAFF
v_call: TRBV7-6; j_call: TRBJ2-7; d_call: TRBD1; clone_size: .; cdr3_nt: TGTGCCAGCAGCTTAGAGTCGGGACAGGGGGGCAACAACGAGCAGTACTTC; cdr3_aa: CASSLESGQGGNNEQYF
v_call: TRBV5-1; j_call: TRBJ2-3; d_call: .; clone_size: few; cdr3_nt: TGCGCCAGCAGCTCGAGAAGCCCAACACAAGATACGCAGTATTTT; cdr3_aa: CASSSRSPTQDTQYF
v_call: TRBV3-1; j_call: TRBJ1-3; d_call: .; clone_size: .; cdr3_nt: TGTGCCAGCAGCCAAGATAGATCGGTTCGCCACGGCGGAAACACCATATATTTT; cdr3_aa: CASSQDRSVRHGGNTIYF
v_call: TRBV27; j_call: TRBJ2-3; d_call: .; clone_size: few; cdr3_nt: TGTGCCAGCAGTTTAGAACGGACGACAGATACGCAGTATTTT; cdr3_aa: CASSLERTTDTQYF
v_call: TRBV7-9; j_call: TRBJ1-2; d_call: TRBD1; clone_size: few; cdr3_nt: TGTGCCAGCAGCCAAACAGGGGGCAGGAGCTACACCTTC; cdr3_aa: CASSQTGGRSYTF
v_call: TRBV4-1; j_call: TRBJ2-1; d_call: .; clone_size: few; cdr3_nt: TGCGCCAGCAGCCAAGATAGCCAACTGAGGGAGCAGTTCTTC; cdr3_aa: CASSQDSQLREQFF
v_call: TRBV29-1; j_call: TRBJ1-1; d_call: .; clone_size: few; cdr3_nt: TGCAGCGTCGCCCACCAGAACACTGAAGCTTTCTTT; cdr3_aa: CSVAHQNTEAFF
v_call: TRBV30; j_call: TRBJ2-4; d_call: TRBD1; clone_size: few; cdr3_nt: TGTGCCTGGAGTGTATCCCTCCGACAGGGGACCATTCAGTACTTC; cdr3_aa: CAWSVSLRQGTIQYF
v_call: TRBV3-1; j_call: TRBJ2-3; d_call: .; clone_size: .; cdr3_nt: TGTGCCAGCAGCCAAGACTACTTTGCACCCCAGTGGCAGTATTTT; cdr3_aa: CASSQDYFAPQWQYF
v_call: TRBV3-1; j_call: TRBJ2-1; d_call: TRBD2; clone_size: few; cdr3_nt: TGTGCCAGCAGCCAAGTCCCCTCTAGCGGCTCTAGGCTCTTC; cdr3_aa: CASSQVPSSGSRLF
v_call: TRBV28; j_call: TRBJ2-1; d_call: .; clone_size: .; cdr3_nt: TGTGCCAGCAGGGCAGGGTTTGCCAATGAGCAGTTCTTC; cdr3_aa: CASRAGFANEQFF
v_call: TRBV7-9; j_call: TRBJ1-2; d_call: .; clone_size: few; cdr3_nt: TGTGCCAGCAGCTTAGCGCCGGCGGACTATGGCTACACCTTC; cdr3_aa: CASSLAPADYGYTF
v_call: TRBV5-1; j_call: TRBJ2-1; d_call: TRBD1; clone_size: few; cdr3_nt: TGCGCCAGCAGCCCTATGGACAGGGGAGACAATGAGCAGTTCTTC; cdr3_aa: CASSPMDRGDNEQFF
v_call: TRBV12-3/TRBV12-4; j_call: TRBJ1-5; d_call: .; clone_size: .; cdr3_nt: TGTGCCAGCAGTTCCAGTCACAATCAGCCCCAGCATTTT; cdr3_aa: CASSSSHNQPQHF
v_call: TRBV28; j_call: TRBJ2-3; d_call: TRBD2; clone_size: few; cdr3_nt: TGTGCCAGCAGTTTAGTACTAGCGGGAGGGATGATCAGGACTCCGTATTTT; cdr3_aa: CASSLVLAGGMIRTPYF
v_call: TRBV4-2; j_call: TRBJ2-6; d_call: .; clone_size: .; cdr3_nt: TGTGCCAGCAGCCAAGAGCCCTCTGGGGCCAACGTCCTGACTTTC; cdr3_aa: CASSQEPSGANVLTF
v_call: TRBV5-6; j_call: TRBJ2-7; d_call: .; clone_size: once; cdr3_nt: TGTGCCAGCAGCTTGGTTTGGGACATGACCTACGAGCAGTACTTC; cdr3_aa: CASSLVWDMTYEQYF
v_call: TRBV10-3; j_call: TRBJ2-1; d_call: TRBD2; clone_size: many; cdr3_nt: TGTGCCATCGGGCGGGAGGCCTACAATGAGCAGTTCTTC; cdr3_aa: CAIGREAYNEQFF
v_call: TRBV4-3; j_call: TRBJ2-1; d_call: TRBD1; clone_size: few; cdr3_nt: TGCGCCAGCGATACCAGGGGGCATGAGCAGTTCTTC; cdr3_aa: CASDTRGHEQFF
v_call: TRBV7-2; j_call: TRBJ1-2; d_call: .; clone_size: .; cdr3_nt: TGTGCCAGCAGCTCCCCCCGCAGGTTTGGCTACACCTTC; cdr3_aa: CASSSPRRFGYTF